Shown below are 16 T cell receptor beta chains from a single sample sequenced in a study of T cells in Graves' hyperthyroidism and ophthalmopathy (dated by TCRdb to between 2017 and 2020). Library prep was done by multiplex PCR. The reads were generated on an Illumina HiSeq 2000. The TCR beta CDR3 regions were amplified from RNA transcripts. A first-round RT-PCR of the TCR CDR3 used the HTBI primer set with the Qiagen OneStep RT-PCR kit. In TCRdb, the public reads were trimmed at Q25 with fastp and aligned with MiXCR, with productive beta chains retained. Duplicate CDR3 protein sequences are folded into a single record with the most common DNA and genes. This sample gives 500,000 to 600,000 distinct CDR3 sequences in total; approximately 16% of them show up just once. The ten most abundant clones make up around 19% of the sample. The source material was blood. These receptors were obtained from a woman aged 18-35 years with Graves' hyperthyroidism.

A few counts support this clonotype. The chain has TRBV11-2 and TRBJ2-2; D possibly corresponds to TRBD1 (6 bases). CDR1 is SGHAT, CDR2 FQNNGV, per germline. The CDR3 spans 15 residues. With 5 bases removed from V and 6 bases from J, the gap between germline ends came to 16 bases. The CDR3 spells CASSPPTGMAGELFF. CDR3 in DNA: TGTGCCAGCAGCCCACCTACAGGGATGGCCGGGGAGCTGTTTTTT.

The table lists this clonotype with a few counts. The chain combines TRBV6-1 with TRBJ2-3, with D possibly being TRBD1 (5 bases). Germline CDR1 reads MNHNS; CDR2 reads SASEGT. The CDR3 is 11 amino acids. Between the trimmed V and J ends, which lost 10 bases and 1 base, there was a span of 6 bases. Written as DNA, the CDR3 is TGTGCCATACAGGGCACAGATACGCAGTATTTT. Residues: CAIQGTDTQYF.

Turning to this clonotype: A single base separates this from a much larger clone, so it may be a read error. The chain employs TRBV6-1 and TRBJ2-1; D not resolved. Trimming cost V 7 bases and J 4 bases, with 5 bases left between them. Per the germline V gene, CDR1 is MNHNS and CDR2 is SASEGT. CDR3 length: 11 amino acids. The CDR3 nucleotides are TGTGCCAGCACCTTATACAATGAGCAGTTCTTC. Protein product: CASTLYNEQFF.

This clonotype came up many times. The chain recombines TRBV13 with TRBJ1-1; 7 bases are shared with TRBD1. Germline lookup yields CDR1 PRHDT and CDR2 FYEKMQ (reference sequence). Trimming removed 5 bases from V and 1 base from J; junction bases left unmatched: 7. CDR3 length: 15 amino acids. The CDR3 coding sequence is TGTGCCAGCAGCACGTGGGGACAGAGGAACACTGAAGCTTTCTTT. Translated, it gives CASSTWGQRNTEAFF. The full variable domain, with the rest looked up from reference TRBV13 and TRBJ1-1, is AAGVIQSPRHLIKEKRETATLKCYPIPRHDTVYWYQQGPGQDPQFLISFYEKMQSDKGSIPDRFSAQQFSDYHSELNMSSLELGDSALYFCASSTWGQRNTEAFFGQGTRLTVV.

The chain combines TRBV5-5 with TRBJ1-5; D perhaps matches TRBD1 (6 bases). The CDR3 consists of 14 residues. Trimming removed 0 bases at V and 9 bases at J, with 13 bases between. Germline V gene sequence: CDR1 SGHKS, CDR2 YYEKEE (reference sequence). CDR3 sequence (DNA): TGTGCCAGCAGCTTGGCCGAGGGGGGATGGCCCCAGCATTTT. Protein product: CASSLAEGGWPQHF.

The V call is TRBV19, the J call TRBJ1-1; unclear D gene. Germline CDR1 LNHDA, CDR2 SQIVND (reference sequence). V shed 3 bases and J shed 1 base, with 6 bases lying between them. This CDR3 contains 13 residues. The CDR3 nucleotides are TGTGCCAGTAGTATCTTCAAGAACACTGAAGCTTTCTTT. Translating gives CASSIFKNTEAFF.

This clonotype was seen only a few times. This chain links TRBV20-1 with TRBJ2-5, with a weak D call TRBD2 (6 bases). The CDR3 is 15 amino acids. From germline, CDR1 is DFQATT and CDR2 SNEGSKA (reference sequence). V shed 3 bases and J shed 4 bases, with 18 bases lying between them. CDR3 coding DNA: TGCAGTGCTAGTCCCCTGCGGGGAATGTTAGAGACCCAGTACTTC. Its translation is CSASPLRGMLETQYF.

This clonotype was seen at least ten times. DNA of the CDR3: TGTGCCAGCAGTTACCGCGGACTAGCGGAGACCCAGTACTTC. The encoded protein is CASSYRGLAETQYF. The chain links TRBV6-2 or TRBV6-3 to TRBJ2-5; 9 nucleotides align to TRBD2. The length of the CDR3 is 14 residues. Germline V gene data show CDR1 as MNHEY and CDR2 as SVGEGT. V shed 2 bases and J 5 bases; nucleotides not matched to a gene: 3.

The table lists this clonotype with a few counts. The CDR3, as DNA: TGTGCCAGCAGCTCATCTAGCGGGAGGATCTCCTACGAGCAGTACTTC. This gives the protein CASSSSSGRISYEQYF. V usage is TRBV7-2 and J usage is TRBJ2-7; 11 bases align to TRBD2. V shed 4 bases, J shed 0 bases, and the junction held 5 bases outside the gene matches. The CDR3 covers 16 residues. CDR1 is SGHTA, CDR2 FQGNSA, per germline.

On this clonotype itself: A single base separates this from a much larger clone, so it may be a read error. The chain couples TRBV7-8 to TRBJ2-7; a possible D gene is TRBD2 (6 bases). This CDR3 contains 16 residues. Between the trimmed V and J ends, which lost 3 bases and 5 bases, there was a span of 20 bases. Germline loops: CDR1 SGHVS, CDR2 FQNEAQ. The CDR3 region has the DNA TGTGCCAGCAGCTTTTATCCTGGCGGGGCTCAGCACGAGCAGTACTTC. It specifies CASSFYPGGAQHEQYF. Based on the CDR3 plus reference TRBV7-8 and TRBJ2-7, the full variable domain is GAGVSQSPRYKVAKRGQDVALRCDPISGHVSLFWYQQALGQGPEFLTYFQNEAQLDKSGLPSDRFFAERPEGSVSTLKIQRTQQEDSAVYLCASSFYPGGAQHEQYFGPGTRLTVT.

Here the CDR3 reads CASSEVATGELFF. In nucleotides, the CDR3 is TGCGCCAGCAGTGAGGTGGCCACCGGGGAGCTGTTTTTT. The rearrangement uses TRBV10-1 and TRBJ2-2; D call uncertain. The V end was cut by 2 bases, the J end by 4 bases, with 5 bases between. The CDR3 length is 13 residues. CDR1 is WNHNN and CDR2 is SYGVQD in the germline V gene (reference sequence).

This clonotype was seen repeatedly, ten times or more. The chain is built from TRBV7-2 and TRBJ1-1; the D is unclear. The CDR3 covers 14 residues. Germline lookup yields CDR1 SGHTA and CDR2 FQGNSA. The V gene lost 1 base and the J gene lost 1 base, with 7 bases spanning the gap. DNA for the CDR3: TGTGCCAGCAGCTTAGTACCCACGAACACTGAAGCTTTCTTT. Encoded protein: CASSLVPTNTEAFF.

This chain uses TRBV7-9 with TRBJ2-3; no reliable D call. The germline V and J ends were trimmed by 0 bases and 6 bases, with 4 bases remaining between them. This CDR3 is built from 12 residues. Germline CDR1 SEHNR, CDR2 FQNEAQ (reference sequence). The CDR3 DNA is TGTGCCAGCAGCTTAGCCGTCGATACGCAGTATTTT. Translated: CASSLAVDTQYF. Combining the CDR3 with reference TRBV7-9 and TRBJ2-3 gives the whole variable domain DTGVSQNPRHKITKRGQNVTFRCDPISEHNRLYWYRQTLGQGPEFLTYFQNEAQLEKSRLLSDRFSAERPKGSFSTLEIQRTEQGDSAMYLCASSLAVDTQYFGPGTRLTVL.

J is TRBJ2-2 and V is TRBV6-1, with D unclear. Per germline, CDR1 MNHNS and CDR2 SASEGT. This CDR3 is built from 16 residues. V lost 5 bases and J lost 0, with 13 bases in between. In DNA form, the CDR3 reads TGTGCCAGCAGTTCCAATGGAGAAACGAACACCGGGGAGCTGTTTTTT. This encodes CASSSNGETNTGELFF.

The chain carries TRBV5-1 and TRBJ2-3, with D uncertain. The CDR3 runs to 14 residues. Deletions cut 6 bases from V and 0 bases from J, with 11 bases between. In germline, CDR1 is SGHRS, CDR2 YFSETQ. The CDR3 DNA reads as TGCGCCAGCACGCAATGGTTAAGCACAGATACGCAGTATTTT. This codes for CASTQWLSTDTQYF.

In regard to this clonotype: This could be a read error, since a much larger clone is one nucleotide away. The chain has TRBV6-1 and TRBJ2-1, with TRBD2 identical over 11 bases. Germline V lookup: CDR1 MNHNS, CDR2 SASEGT. The CDR3 is 16 amino acids. The CDR3 bases are TGTGCCAGCAGTCCCCTAGGGACTAGCGGAAACAATGAGCAGTCCTTC. It codes for CASSPLGTSGNNEQSF.